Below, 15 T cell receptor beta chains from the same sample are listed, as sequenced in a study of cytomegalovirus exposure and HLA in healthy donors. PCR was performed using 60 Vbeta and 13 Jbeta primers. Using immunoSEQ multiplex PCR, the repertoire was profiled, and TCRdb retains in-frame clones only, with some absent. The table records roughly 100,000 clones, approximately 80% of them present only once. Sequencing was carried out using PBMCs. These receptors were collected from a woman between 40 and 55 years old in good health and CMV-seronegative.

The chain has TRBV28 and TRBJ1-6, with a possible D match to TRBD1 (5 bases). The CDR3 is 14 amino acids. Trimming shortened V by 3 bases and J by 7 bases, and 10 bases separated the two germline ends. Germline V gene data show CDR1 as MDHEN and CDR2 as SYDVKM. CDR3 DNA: TGTGCCAGCAGTTTGGTAGGGGCAAATTCACCCCTCCACTTT. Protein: CASSLVGANSPLHF.

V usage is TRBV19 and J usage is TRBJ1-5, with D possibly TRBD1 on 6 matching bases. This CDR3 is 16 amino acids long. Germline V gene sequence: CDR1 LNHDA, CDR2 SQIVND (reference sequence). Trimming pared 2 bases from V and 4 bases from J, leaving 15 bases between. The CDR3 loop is CASSILGGARNQPQHF. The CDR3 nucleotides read TGTGCCAGTAGTATACTTGGGGGGGCGCGGAATCAGCCCCAGCATTTT.

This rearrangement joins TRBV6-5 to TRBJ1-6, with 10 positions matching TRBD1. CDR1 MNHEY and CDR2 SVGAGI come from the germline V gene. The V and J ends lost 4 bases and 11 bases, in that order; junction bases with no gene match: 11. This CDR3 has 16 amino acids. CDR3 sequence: CASSSGQGSLLTPLHF. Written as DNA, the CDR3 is TGTGCCAGCAGTTCGGGACAGGGGTCCCTTTTGACACCCCTCCACTTT.

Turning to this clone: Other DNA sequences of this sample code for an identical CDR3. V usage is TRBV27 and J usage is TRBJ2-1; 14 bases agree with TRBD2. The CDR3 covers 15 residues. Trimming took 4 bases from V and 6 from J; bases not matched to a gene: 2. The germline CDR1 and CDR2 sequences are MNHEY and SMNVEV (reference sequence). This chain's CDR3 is CASSSGTSGSNEQFF. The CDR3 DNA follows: TGTGCCAGCAGTTCGGGGACTAGCGGGAGCAATGAGCAGTTCTTC.

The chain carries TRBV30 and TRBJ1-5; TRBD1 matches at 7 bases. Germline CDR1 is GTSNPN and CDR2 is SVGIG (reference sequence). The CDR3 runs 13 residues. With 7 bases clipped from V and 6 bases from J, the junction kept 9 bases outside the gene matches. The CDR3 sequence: CASTDRASQPQHF. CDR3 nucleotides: TGTGCCTCCACAGACAGGGCTTCTCAGCCCCAGCATTTT.

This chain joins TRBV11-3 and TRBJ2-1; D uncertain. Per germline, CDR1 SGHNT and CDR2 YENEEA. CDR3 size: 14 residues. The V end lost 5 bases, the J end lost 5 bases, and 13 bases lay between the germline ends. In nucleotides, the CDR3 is TGTGCCAGCAGCCGCGATGACACCCACAATGAGCAGTTCTTC. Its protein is CASSRDDTHNEQFF. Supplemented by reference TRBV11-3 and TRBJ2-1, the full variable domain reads EAGVVQSPRYKIIEKKQPVAFWCNPISGHNTLYWYLQNLGQGPELLIRYENEEAVDDSQLPKDRFSAERLKGVDSTLKIQPAELGDSAVYLCASSRDDTHNEQFFGPGTRLTVL.

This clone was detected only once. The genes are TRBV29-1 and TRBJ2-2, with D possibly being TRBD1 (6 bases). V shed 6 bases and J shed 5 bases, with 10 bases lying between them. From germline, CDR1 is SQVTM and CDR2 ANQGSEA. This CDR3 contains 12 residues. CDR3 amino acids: CSVYRETGELFF. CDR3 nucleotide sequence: TGCAGCGTGTACAGGGAAACCGGGGAGCTGTTTTTT.

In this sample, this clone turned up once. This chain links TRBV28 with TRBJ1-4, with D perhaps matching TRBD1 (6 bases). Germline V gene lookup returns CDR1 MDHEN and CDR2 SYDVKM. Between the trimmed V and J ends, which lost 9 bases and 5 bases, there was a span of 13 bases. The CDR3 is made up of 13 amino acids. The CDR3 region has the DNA TGTGCCAGTGAGGGGACACCAAATGAAAAACTGTTTTTT. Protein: CASEGTPNEKLFF.

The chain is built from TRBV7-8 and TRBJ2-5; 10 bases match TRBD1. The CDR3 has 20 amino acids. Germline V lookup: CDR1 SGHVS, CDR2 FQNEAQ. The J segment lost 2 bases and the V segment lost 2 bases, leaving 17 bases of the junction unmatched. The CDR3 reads CASSLHWRTGGILEQETQYF. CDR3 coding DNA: TGTGCCAGCAGCTTACACTGGCGGACAGGGGGTATTCTCGAGCAAGAGACCCAGTACTTC.

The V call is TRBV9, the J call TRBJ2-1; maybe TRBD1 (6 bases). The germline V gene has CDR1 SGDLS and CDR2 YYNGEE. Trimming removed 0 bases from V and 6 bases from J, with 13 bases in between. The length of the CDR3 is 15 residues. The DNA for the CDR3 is TGTGCCAGCAGCGTAGAGGGGGTCAGAGGCAATGAGCAGTTCTTC. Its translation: CASSVEGVRGNEQFF.

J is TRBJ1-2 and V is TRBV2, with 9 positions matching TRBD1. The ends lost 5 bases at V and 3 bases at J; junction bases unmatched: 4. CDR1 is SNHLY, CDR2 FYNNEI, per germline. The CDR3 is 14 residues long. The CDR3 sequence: CASSSQGADYGYTF. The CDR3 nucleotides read TGTGCCAGCAGTTCACAGGGGGCGGACTATGGCTACACCTTC.

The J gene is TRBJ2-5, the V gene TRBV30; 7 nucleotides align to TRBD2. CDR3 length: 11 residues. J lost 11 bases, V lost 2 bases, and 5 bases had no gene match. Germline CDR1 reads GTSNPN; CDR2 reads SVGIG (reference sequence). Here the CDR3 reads CAWSRTREQYF. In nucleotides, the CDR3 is TGTGCCTGGAGTCGGACGCGGGAGCAGTACTTC.

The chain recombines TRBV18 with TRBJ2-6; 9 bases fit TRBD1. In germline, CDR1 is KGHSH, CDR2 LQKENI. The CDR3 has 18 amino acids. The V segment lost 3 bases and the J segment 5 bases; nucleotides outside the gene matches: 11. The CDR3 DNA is TGTGCCAGCTCACCCGTCCCGGGACAGGGTTCGTGGGCCAACGTCCTGACTTTC. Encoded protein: CASSPVPGQGSWANVLTF.

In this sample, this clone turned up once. As DNA, the CDR3 is TGTGCCAGCAGCTACCACACCGCGGGTTCTGGGGCCAACGTCCTGACTTTC. Translation gives CASSYHTAGSGANVLTF. The V call is TRBV5-4, the J call TRBJ2-6; D might be TRBD2 (5 bases). This CDR3 comprises 17 residues. The V gene lost 3 bases and the J gene lost 1 base, with 14 bases spanning the gap. Germline V gene lookup returns CDR1 SGHNT and CDR2 YYREEE (reference sequence).

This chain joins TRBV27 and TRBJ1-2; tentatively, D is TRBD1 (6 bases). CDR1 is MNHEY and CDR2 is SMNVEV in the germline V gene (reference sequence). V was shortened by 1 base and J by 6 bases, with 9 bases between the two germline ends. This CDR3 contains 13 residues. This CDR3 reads CASSLYQGNGYTF. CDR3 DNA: TGTGCCAGCAGTTTATATCAGGGGAATGGCTACACCTTC.